Listed here are 30 T cell receptor beta chains from one sample, sequenced in a study of beta chain features in type 1 diabetes. Since all of the isolated RNA was reverse transcribed, expressed TCRB transcripts were what got sequenced. The data were produced by immunoSEQ multiplex PCR, yet TCRdb's version contains in-frame clones alone and is incomplete. The sample records under 250,000 clones, 13% to 15% being singletons. Source material: naive CD4+ T cells from blood. Receptors originate from a woman in her thirties or forties in good health.

This clone appeared a few times. The CDR3 sequence is CASSYGDPRGDEQFF. Written as DNA, the CDR3 is TGTGCCAGCAGTTATGGAGACCCTCGGGGGGATGAGCAGTTCTTC. The chain combines TRBV6-6 with TRBJ2-1, with 7 bases matching TRBD2. V dropped 3 bases and J dropped 8; count of bases not matched to a gene: 10. This CDR3 region has 15 residues. Germline CDR1 and CDR2: MNHNY and SVGAGI (reference sequence).

The V gene is TRBV6-5, the J gene TRBJ1-1; no definite D call. The germline V gene has CDR1 MNHEY and CDR2 SVGAGI. With 2 bases removed from V and 6 bases from J, the gap between germline ends came to 13 bases. The length of the CDR3 is 14 residues. CDR3: CASSYLGSGPEAFF. The CDR3 DNA sequence: TGTGCCAGCAGTTACCTGGGTAGCGGACCTGAAGCTTTCTTT.

In its sample, this clone was seen a few times. This chain connects TRBV7-9 to TRBJ2-1; TRBD2 matches 8 bases. In germline, CDR1 is SEHNR, CDR2 FQNEAQ (reference sequence). The CDR3 spans 18 residues. J gave up 6 bases and V 6 bases, and 19 bases lay outside the gene matches. The CDR3 bases are TGTGCCAGCAGGAACCGGGTGGGCGCAGCGGGGGCCCGCAATGAGCAGTTCTTC. Protein product: CASRNRVGAAGARNEQFF.

A single count supports this clone. CDR3: CASSPRRLAYTDTQYF. The CDR3, as DNA: TGTGCCAGCAGCCCGCGGCGACTAGCTTACACAGATACGCAGTATTTT. The chain carries TRBV9 and TRBJ2-3, with 7 bases lining up with TRBD2. The CDR3 covers 16 residues. Per germline, CDR1 SGDLS and CDR2 YYNGEE. Losses at the gene ends were 4 bases for V and 2 bases for J; bases not matched to a gene: 10.

This clone was detected only a few times. V usage is TRBV11-2 and J usage is TRBJ2-5; 11 bases line up with TRBD2. Germline lookup yields CDR1 SGHAT and CDR2 FQNNGV. V gave up 1 base and J gave up 4 bases; unmatched junction bases: 2. The CDR3 runs to 15 residues. The CDR3 region is CASSLVAGGGETQYF. The CDR3 DNA reads TGTGCCAGCAGCTTAGTAGCGGGGGGGGGAGAGACCCAGTACTTC.

This clone has just a few counts. The rearrangement joins TRBV20-1 to TRBJ1-4; possibly TRBD1 for D (5 bases). Trimming removed 3 bases from V and 14 bases from J, with 13 bases in between. The CDR3 length is 11 residues. Per germline, CDR1 DFQATT and CDR2 SNEGSKA (reference sequence). The CDR3 loop is CSASDQGMLFF. CDR3 nucleotides: TGCAGTGCTAGCGATCAGGGAATGCTGTTTTTT.

The rearrangement links TRBV23-1 to TRBJ1-5; 9 positions agree with TRBD1. TRBV23-1 is annotated as an ORF whose role is uncertain. The CDR3 is made up of 22 amino acids. Unmatched junction bases numbered 26, after V lost 2 bases and J lost 6 bases. CDR3 sequence (DNA): TGCGCCAGCAGTCAACATATTCCCAGTGGGGGACAGGGTGAAGAAGCTAGTCAGCCCCAGCATTTT. Its protein product is CASSQHIPSGGQGEEASQPQHF.

This chain links TRBV23-1 with TRBJ1-3; 7 bases align to TRBD1. TRBV23-1 is recorded as an ORF, its role being uncertain. The V and J ends lost 4 bases and 3 bases, in that order; junction bases with no gene match: 15. The CDR3 sequence is 18 residues long. CDR3 in amino acids: CASSPRTGSPKSGNTIYF. DNA of the CDR3: TGCGCCAGCAGTCCCCGGACAGGCTCCCCGAAGAGTGGAAACACCATATATTTT.

Points on this clone: One end of the junction is discordant with germline, which a read error may explain. V is TRBV5-1 and J is TRBJ2-3, with 8 bases aligning to TRBD2. CDR3 length: 15 amino acids. Germline lookup yields CDR1 SGHRS and CDR2 YFSETQ. The CDR3 is CASNLALAGPDTQYF. In DNA, the CDR3 is TGCGCCAGCAACTTGGCCCTAGCGGGTCCAGATACGCAGTATTTT.

The V gene is TRBV4-2, the J gene TRBJ2-2; 10 positions match TRBD2. Germline V gives CDR1 LGHNA, CDR2 YNFKEQ. This CDR3 has 17 residues. The V and J ends lost 0 bases and 4 bases, in that order; junction bases with no gene match: 5. CDR3: CASSQDQERGGTGELFF. The CDR3 DNA sequence: TGTGCCAGCAGCCAAGATCAGGAGCGGGGGGGCACCGGGGAGCTGTTTTTT.

The chain uses TRBV6-5 and TRBJ1-2, with 7 nucleotides matching TRBD1. This CDR3 spans 16 amino acids. The junction had 7 bases not matched to a gene; V was cut back by 0 bases and J by 3 bases. Germline loops: CDR1 MNHEY, CDR2 SVGAGI. The DNA for the CDR3 is TGTGCCAGCAGTTACTCCCCTGACAGGGTACACTATGGCTACACCTTC. Encoded protein: CASSYSPDRVHYGYTF.

This chain joins TRBV6-4 and TRBJ1-2; 9 nucleotides agree with TRBD1. J gave up 5 bases and V 6 bases, and 7 bases lay outside the gene matches. This CDR3 spans 14 amino acids. The germline CDR1 and CDR2 sequences are MRHNA and SNTAGT. The CDR3 coding sequence is TGTGCCAGCAGCGGACAGGGGCCAGGGTATGGCTACACCTTC. Translation gives CASSGQGPGYGYTF.

This clone was detected a few times. V gene TRBV6-5 combines with J gene TRBJ2-5, with TRBD1 matching over 8 bases. Looked up from germline, CDR1 is MNHEY and CDR2 is SVGAGI. V lost 9 bases, J lost 4 bases, and 4 bases stayed unmatched. The CDR3 length is 12 residues. The CDR3 nucleotides read TGTGCCAGTAGGACAGGGCGAGAGACCCAGTACTTC. It specifies CASRTGRETQYF.

This clone was seen a handful of times. The chain recombines TRBV2 with TRBJ2-2, with a possible D match to TRBD2 (6 bases). The V gene's germline CDR1 is SNHLY and CDR2 FYNNEI. V gave up 0 bases and J gave up 4 bases, with 9 bases separating them. The CDR3 runs 15 residues. The CDR3 loop reads CASSEALGGTGELFF. The CDR3 nucleotides are TGTGCCAGCAGTGAAGCGCTCGGGGGCACCGGGGAGCTGTTTTTT.

The J gene is TRBJ1-1, the V gene TRBV18; TRBD1 matches at 9 bases. The CDR3 is 17 amino acids. Looked up from germline, CDR1 is KGHSH and CDR2 is LQKENI. V lost 0 bases to trimming and J lost 11 bases; unmatched junction nucleotides: 16. The CDR3 region is CASSPPQSGTGTGGAFF. CDR3 DNA: TGTGCCAGCTCACCACCTCAGTCCGGGACAGGGACCGGTGGGGCTTTCTTT.

There are a few counts of this clone. The J gene is TRBJ1-4, the V gene TRBV2; maybe TRBD1 (5 bases). Between the trimmed V and J ends, which lost 6 bases and 8 bases, there was a span of 16 bases. From germline, CDR1 is SNHLY and CDR2 FYNNEI. The CDR3 contains 14 residues. As DNA, the CDR3 is TGTGCCAGCAGCCCCAGGGTAGACGTAGAAAAACTGTTTTTT. Its translation is CASSPRVDVEKLFF.

This clone was detected only a few times. This chain joins TRBV6-1 and TRBJ2-1, with D tentatively TRBD1 (6 bases). The germline gives CDR1 MNHNS, CDR2 SASEGT. Trimming shortened V by 8 bases and J by 6 bases, and 20 bases separated the two germline ends. This CDR3 spans 15 amino acids. CDR3 sequence: CASGPDRQYLNEQFF. In DNA, the CDR3 is TGTGCCAGCGGACCTGACAGGCAGTACCTCAATGAGCAGTTCTTC.

This clone came up a few times. This chain uses TRBV7-6 with TRBJ2-5, with D maybe TRBD2 (5 bases). The CDR3 has 13 residues. Germline V gene lookup returns CDR1 SGHVS and CDR2 FNYEAQ. Trimming left V 1 base short and J 2 bases short, with 5 bases between. The CDR3 DNA reads TGTGCCAGCAGCTTAGGCGGGCAAGAGACCCAGTACTTC. Translated: CASSLGGQETQYF.

The chain has TRBV6-5 and TRBJ2-4; D is unclear. The CDR3 extends over 14 amino acids. The germline V gene encodes CDR1 MNHEY and CDR2 SVGAGI. The V end was cut by 5 bases, the J end by 1 base, with 9 bases between. As DNA, the CDR3 is TGTGCCAGCAGTCGAACTACCGCCAAAAACATTCAGTACTTC. Its translation: CASSRTTAKNIQYF.

This clone has a handful of counts. The chain employs TRBV6-6 and TRBJ2-5, with 8 bases lining up with TRBD1. Per the germline V gene, CDR1 is MNHNY and CDR2 is SVGAGI (reference sequence). This CDR3 is built from 13 residues. V gave up 7 bases and J gave up 1 base; unmatched junction bases: 2. Here the CDR3 DNA reads TGTGCCAGCAAAGACAGGGGCCAAGAGACCCAGTACTTC. It translates to CASKDRGQETQYF.

The genes are TRBV19 and TRBJ1-4, with D possibly being TRBD1 (5 bases). The CDR3 covers 14 residues. V shed 8 bases and J shed 8 bases, with 18 bases lying between them. Per the germline V gene, CDR1 is LNHDA and CDR2 is SQIVND (reference sequence). CDR3 sequence reads: CASSPSGVPEKLFF. CDR3 sequence (DNA): TGTGCCAGTTCCCCCTCGGGGGTTCCCGAAAAACTGTTTTTT.

This clone was detected a few times. The chain has TRBV18 and TRBJ2-5, with 10 bases lining up with TRBD2. V lost 3 bases and J lost 2; bases outside the gene matches: 9. Germline CDR1 is KGHSH and CDR2 is LQKENI. The CDR3 sequence is 17 residues long. The CDR3 DNA follows: TGTGCCAGCTCACCCCGTCTAGCGGGGGCGTCACAAGAGACCCAGTACTTC. Translated: CASSPRLAGASQETQYF.

The genes are TRBV5-1 and TRBJ2-1; TRBD1 aligns across 7 bases. Germline V gene sequence: CDR1 SGHRS, CDR2 YFSETQ. CDR3 length: 12 residues. Trimming cost V 4 bases and J 10 bases; bases outside gene matches: 5. The CDR3: CASSRDRPEQFF. The CDR3 region has the DNA TGCGCCAGCAGCAGGGACAGACCAGAGCAGTTCTTC.

Only a few counts were recorded for this clone. V usage is TRBV7-2 and J usage is TRBJ1-3; unclear D gene. The CDR3 totals 14 residues. V gave up 3 bases and J gave up 4 bases, with 10 bases separating them. Germline V gives CDR1 SGHTA, CDR2 FQGNSA. CDR3 nucleotide sequence: TGTGCCAGCAGCTTCGAGTTCTCCGGAAACACCATATATTTT. Protein product: CASSFEFSGNTIYF.

J is TRBJ2-5 and V is TRBV13, with TRBD2 matching over 9 bases. CDR3 size: 16 residues. V lost 5 bases and J lost 5; bases outside the gene matches: 12. CDR1 is PRHDT and CDR2 is FYEKMQ in the germline V gene (reference sequence). Here the CDR3 DNA reads TGTGCCAGCAGCCGTCAACTAGCGGGTGTACGGGAGACCCAGTACTTC. It translates to CASSRQLAGVRETQYF.

This clone was observed a handful of times. The V and J genes are TRBV10-3 and TRBJ2-5; TRBD2 matches 13 bases. The CDR3 runs to 14 residues. The junction had 4 bases not matched to a gene; V was cut back by 10 bases and J by 2 bases. Germline values: CDR1 ENHRY, CDR2 SYGVKD. Here the CDR3 DNA reads TGTGCCACTAGACTAGCGGGGGGACAAGAGACCCAGTACTTC. Its translation is CATRLAGGQETQYF.

The V gene is TRBV9, the J gene TRBJ2-2; a possible D gene is TRBD1 (5 bases). The V and J ends lost 0 bases and 7 bases respectively, with 16 bases between them. This CDR3 spans 16 amino acids. Germline V CDR1 and CDR2: SGDLS, YYNGEE. In nucleotides, the CDR3 is TGTGCCAGCAGCGTAGAGGGCAGGGCGTTTGTCGGGGAGCTGTTTTTT. Its protein is CASSVEGRAFVGELFF.

This clone has a handful of counts. The V call is TRBV7-2, the J call TRBJ1-6; perhaps TRBD1 as D (5 bases). Germline lookup yields CDR1 SGHTA and CDR2 FQGNSA. Trimming shortened V by 6 bases and J by 3 bases, and 15 bases separated the two germline ends. CDR3 length: 16 amino acids. Written as DNA, the CDR3 is TGTGCCAGCAGAAGACAGAGACCTAGCTATAATTCACCCCTCCACTTT. Translation gives CASRRQRPSYNSPLHF.

The rearrangement uses TRBV6-5 and TRBJ2-7; D uncertain. The CDR3 spans 13 residues. Germline V gene sequence: CDR1 MNHEY, CDR2 SVGAGI. V lost 6 bases and J 0 bases, leaving 9 bases between the germline ends. CDR3 nucleotide sequence: TGTGCCAGCAGCCAAGACACCTCCTACGAGCAGTACTTC. Translating gives CASSQDTSYEQYF.

This clone was seen a handful of times. The chain recombines TRBV7-9 with TRBJ1-1, with unresolved D. The CDR3 sequence is 15 residues long. Germline lookup yields CDR1 SEHNR and CDR2 FQNEAQ (reference sequence). V dropped 4 bases and J dropped 0 bases, with 12 bases sitting between them. CDR3 in DNA: TGTGCCAGCAGCTCGTGGTTGAGGGTGAACACTGAAGCTTTCTTT. Translation gives CASSSWLRVNTEAFF.